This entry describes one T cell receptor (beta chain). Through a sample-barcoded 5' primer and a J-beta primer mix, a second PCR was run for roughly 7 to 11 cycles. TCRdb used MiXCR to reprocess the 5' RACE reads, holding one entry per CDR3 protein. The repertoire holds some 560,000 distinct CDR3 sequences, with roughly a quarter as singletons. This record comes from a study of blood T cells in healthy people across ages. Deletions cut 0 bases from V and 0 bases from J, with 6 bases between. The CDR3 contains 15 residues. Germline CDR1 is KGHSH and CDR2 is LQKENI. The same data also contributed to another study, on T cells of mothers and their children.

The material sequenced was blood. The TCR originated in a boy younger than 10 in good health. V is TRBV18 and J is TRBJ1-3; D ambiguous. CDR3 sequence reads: CASSPPTDSGNTIYF. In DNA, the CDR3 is TGTGCCAGCTCACCACCGACTGACTCTGGAAACACCATATATTTT.